This TCR beta chain was sequenced in a study of cytomegalovirus exposure and HLA in healthy donors. Study summary: An early release of data contained 75 million to 90 million unique TCRs, which came from HLA-typed donors.

PCR employed 60 Vbeta and 13 Jbeta primers. TCRdb's table, derived via immunoSEQ multiplex PCR, lists solely in-frame clones and lacks some. This sample has around 150,000 clones, with 80% found just once. Study results and limitations: Association with HLA alleles at 0.05 false discovery rate was found for around 17,000 TCR beta sequences in a later analysis. Cytomegalovirus-associated TCR beta chains were listed, numbering 150 to 200. In a later analysis, most CMV-associated TCR beta chains appeared HLA-restricted.

Remarks on this clone: Its specificity is unknown.

Germline assignment: CDR1 LNHDA and CDR2 SQIVND (reference sequence). V trimming: 9 bases; J trimming: 5 bases; junction bases outside the gene matches: 6. This CDR3 comprises 14 residues. The gene calls are TRBV19 and TRBJ2-2; 10 bases map to TRBD2. Input material: PBMCs. The TCR sequence derives from a man aged 25-40 years in good health. In DNA, the CDR3 is TGTGCCAGCGAGCGGGAGGGAGTTACCGGGGAGCTGTTTTTT. This sequence encodes CASEREGVTGELFF.